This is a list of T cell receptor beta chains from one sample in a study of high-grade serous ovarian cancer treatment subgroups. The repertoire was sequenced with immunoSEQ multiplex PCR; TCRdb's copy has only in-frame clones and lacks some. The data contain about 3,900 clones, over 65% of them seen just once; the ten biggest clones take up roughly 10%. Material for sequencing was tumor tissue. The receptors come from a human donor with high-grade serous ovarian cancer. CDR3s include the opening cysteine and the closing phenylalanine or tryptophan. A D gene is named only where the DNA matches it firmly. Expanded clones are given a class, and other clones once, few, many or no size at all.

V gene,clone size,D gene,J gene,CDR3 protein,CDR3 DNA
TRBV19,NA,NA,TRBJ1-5,CASSGDRNQPQHF,TGTGCCAGTAGTGGCGACAGAAATCAGCCCCAGCATTTT
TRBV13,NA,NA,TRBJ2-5,CASSLGLSQETQYF,TGTGCCAGCAGCTTAGGCCTGAGCCAAGAGACCCAGTACTTC
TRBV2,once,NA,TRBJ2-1,CASSGETSGNEQFF,TGTGCCAGCAGTGGCGAGACTAGTGGCAATGAGCAGTTCTTC
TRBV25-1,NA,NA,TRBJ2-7,CASSVQGPYEQYF,TGTGCCAGCAGTGTACAGGGCCCCTACGAGCAGTACTTC
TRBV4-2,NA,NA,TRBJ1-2,CASSPEWGTSYYTF,TGTGCCAGCAGCCCGGAGTGGGGAACTTCCTATTACACCTTC
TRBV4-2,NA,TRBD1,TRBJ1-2,CASGSLQGAYGYTF,TGTGCCAGCGGGAGTTTACAGGGGGCCTATGGCTACACCTTC
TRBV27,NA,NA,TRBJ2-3,CASSPHDGTDTQYF,TGTGCCAGCAGTCCCCATGACGGCACAGATACGCAGTATTTT
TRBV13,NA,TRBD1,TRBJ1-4,CASSIRQGGEKLFF,TGTGCCAGCAGTATCAGACAGGGAGGGGAAAAACTGTTTTTT
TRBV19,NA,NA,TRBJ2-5,CASSIEKGPGFATQYF,TGTGCCAGTAGTATAGAAAAGGGACCTGGGTTCGCGACCCAGTACTTC
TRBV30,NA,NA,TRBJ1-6,CAWSVRTGLNSPLHF,TGTGCCTGGAGTGTCAGAACAGGGCTCAATTCACCCCTCCACTTT
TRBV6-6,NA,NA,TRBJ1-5,CASRYSPNQPQHF,TGTGCCAGCAGGTATTCGCCCAATCAGCCCCAGCATTTT
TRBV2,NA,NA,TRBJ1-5,CASSPTVSNQPQHF,TGTGCCAGCAGTCCGACGGTGAGCAATCAGCCCCAGCATTTT
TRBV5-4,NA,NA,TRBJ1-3,CASSLPDNGGLSGNTIYF,TGTGCCAGCAGCTTACCCGATAATGGAGGTCTCTCTGGAAACACCATATATTTT
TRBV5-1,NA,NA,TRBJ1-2,CASSSEPGIDGYTF,TGCGCCAGCAGCAGCGAACCAGGGATTGATGGCTACACCTTC
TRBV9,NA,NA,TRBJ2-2,CASSQTIVNTGELFF,TGTGCCAGCAGCCAGACAATCGTGAACACCGGGGAGCTGTTTTTT
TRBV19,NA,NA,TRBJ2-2,CASSIDLWGDSPGELFF,TGTGCCAGTAGTATAGATTTGTGGGGGGATTCTCCCGGGGAGCTGTTTTTT
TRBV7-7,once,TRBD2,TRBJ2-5,CASSLGAGGPRKETQYF,TGTGCTAGCAGCTTGGGCGCGGGGGGGCCAAGGAAAGAGACCCAGTACTTC
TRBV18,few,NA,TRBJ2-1,CASSRPGDNEQFF,TGTGCCAGCTCACGTCCGGGAGACAATGAGCAGTTCTTC
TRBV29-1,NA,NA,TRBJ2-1,CSVTGIFGLRHNEQFF,TGCAGCGTTACCGGGATTTTCGGGTTGCGGCACAATGAGCAGTTCTTC
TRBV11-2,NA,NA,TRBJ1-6,CASSLFQGESSPLHF,TGTGCCAGCAGCTTATTTCAGGGTGAAAGCTCACCCCTCCACTTT
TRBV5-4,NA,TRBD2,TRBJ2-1,CASIRSGGAYNEQFF,TGTGCCAGCATCAGGAGCGGGGGGGCCTACAATGAGCAGTTCTTC
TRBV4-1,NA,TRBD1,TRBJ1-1,CASSQAAQGDTEAFF,TGCGCCAGCAGCCAAGCTGCACAGGGGGACACTGAAGCTTTCTTT
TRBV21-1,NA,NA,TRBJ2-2,CASSYRTSGGAGNTGELFF,TGTGCCAGCAGCTACCGGACTAGCGGGGGGGCCGGGAACACCGGGGAGCTGTTTTTT
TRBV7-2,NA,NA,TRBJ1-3,CASSSGQTFSGNTIYF,TGTGCCAGCAGCTCAGGACAGACCTTCTCTGGAAACACCATATATTTT
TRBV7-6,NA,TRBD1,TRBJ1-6,CASSRQGSLRVRGSPLHF,TGTGCCAGCAGCCGACAGGGCAGTCTTAGAGTCCGCGGTTCACCCCTCCACTTT
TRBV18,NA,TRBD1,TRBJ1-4,CASSTRTGGIQEKLFF,TGTGCCAGCTCAACCAGGACAGGGGGCATTCAGGAAAAACTGTTTTTT
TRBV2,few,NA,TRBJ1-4,CASRPPPNPTNEKLFF,TGTGCCAGCAGGCCGCCCCCGAACCCAACTAATGAAAAACTGTTTTTT
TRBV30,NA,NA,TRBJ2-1,CAWRSQGGEEQFF,TGTGCCTGGAGGAGCCAAGGAGGTGAGGAGCAGTTCTTC
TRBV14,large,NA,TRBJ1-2,CASSQAGALLGYTF,TGTGCCAGCAGCCAAGCGGGGGCGCTTCTAGGCTACACCTTC
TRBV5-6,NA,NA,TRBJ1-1,CASSTADGEAFF,TGTGCCAGCAGCACGGCGGACGGTGAAGCTTTCTTT
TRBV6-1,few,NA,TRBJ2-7,CASSEGGVTSYEQYF,TGTGCCAGCAGTGAAGGGGGGGTCACCTCCTACGAGCAGTACTTC
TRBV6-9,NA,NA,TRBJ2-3,CASSFTENTDTQYF,TGTGCCAGCAGCTTTACAGAGAACACAGATACGCAGTATTTT
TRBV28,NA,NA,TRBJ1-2,CASSSPGPAVGGYTF,TGTGCCAGCAGTTCGCCGGGGCCCGCGGTGGGTGGCTACACCTTC